The next 9 T cell receptor beta chains were all read from a single sample in a study of blood T cell repertoires in COVID-19. Method: immunoSEQ multiplex PCR; TCRdb's copy keeps in-frame clones and lacks some. There are more than 350,000 clones in the sample; more than 70% occur only once, and 3% lies in the top ten. The sequenced sample consisted of peripheral blood. These TCRs come from a woman aged 30 to 39 with COVID-19, enrolled during active disease.

The chain couples TRBV7-9 to TRBJ1-2; D remains ambiguous. The CDR3 sequence is 14 residues long. Germline V gene data show CDR1 as SEHNR and CDR2 as FQNEAQ (reference sequence). The germline V and J ends were trimmed by 5 bases and 4 bases, with 14 bases remaining between them. CDR3 in amino acids: CASSRLTSSYGYTF. The CDR3 DNA reads as TGTGCCAGCAGCCGTCTCACGTCCAGCTATGGCTACACCTTC. The full variable domain, rest sourced from reference TRBV7-9 and TRBJ1-2, is DTGVSQNPRHKITKRGQNVTFRCDPISEHNRLYWYRQTLGQGPEFLTYFQNEAQLEKSRLLSDRFSAERPKGSFSTLEIQRTEQGDSAMYLCASSRLTSSYGYTFGSGTRLTVV.

This clone has more than one count but fewer than ten. V gene TRBV28 combines with J gene TRBJ2-3; no clear D gene. The V end lost 5 bases, the J end lost 2 bases, and 5 bases lay between the germline ends. The CDR3 runs to 12 residues. Looked up from germline, CDR1 is MDHEN and CDR2 is SYDVKM. This CDR3 reads CASSSYTDTQYF. Written as DNA, the CDR3 is TGTGCCAGCAGTAGCTACACAGATACGCAGTATTTT.

V usage is TRBV7-2 and J usage is TRBJ1-6; D gene unclear. This CDR3 has 16 residues. Germline values: CDR1 SGHTA, CDR2 FQGNSA. The V and J ends lost 5 bases and 5 bases respectively, with 16 bases between them. Here the CDR3 reads CASSPHGGGHNSPLHF. DNA of the CDR3: TGTGCCAGCAGCCCCCACGGTGGAGGGCATAATTCACCCCTCCACTTT.

This clone was recorded once. The CDR3 DNA reads as TGTGCCAGCAGCGCGAATAGCGGGAGTAGCACAGATACGCAGTATTTT. It yields the protein CASSANSGSSTDTQYF. This chain joins TRBV13 and TRBJ2-3; 9 positions match TRBD2. V lost 5 bases and J lost 0; bases outside the gene matches: 6. Looked up from germline, CDR1 is PRHDT and CDR2 is FYEKMQ (reference sequence). The CDR3 extends over 16 amino acids.

The rearrangement links TRBV18 to TRBJ2-7; D is ambiguous. Deletions cut 0 bases from V and 3 bases from J, with 6 bases between. The CDR3 extends over 13 amino acids. Germline V gene lookup returns CDR1 KGHSH and CDR2 LQKENI. CDR3 nucleotides: TGTGCCAGCTCACCACCGTCGGGCTACGAGCAGTACGTC. Its translation: CASSPPSGYEQYV.

The chain joins TRBV5-4 to TRBJ1-3; D possibly corresponds to TRBD1 (5 bases). The germline CDR1 and CDR2 sequences are SGHNT and YYREEE (reference sequence). The CDR3 length is 18 residues. V shed 0 bases and J shed 0 bases, with 16 bases lying between them. CDR3 sequence: CASSLGVPGGSSGNTIYF. The CDR3 DNA is TGTGCCAGCAGCTTGGGGGTGCCCGGGGGGAGCTCTGGAAACACCATATATTTT.

This clone was picked up one time. The V call is TRBV4-3, the J call TRBJ2-1; 9 bases map to TRBD1. This CDR3 comprises 15 residues. Looked up from germline, CDR1 is LGHNA and CDR2 is YSLEER. With 5 bases clipped from V and 3 bases from J, the junction kept 5 bases outside the gene matches. CDR3 coding DNA: TGCGCCAGCAGCTCCCAGGACAGGGGCTACAATGAGCAGTTCTTC. Translated: CASSSQDRGYNEQFF.

The genes are TRBV12-3 or TRBV12-4 and TRBJ1-1; D possibly corresponds to TRBD1 (5 bases). The V gene lost 9 bases and the J gene lost 1 base, with 12 bases spanning the gap. This CDR3 is built from 13 residues. The CDR3 reads CASLTDKNTEAFF. Written as DNA, the CDR3 is TGTGCCAGTTTGACAGACAAGAACACTGAAGCTTTCTTT.

J is TRBJ1-1 and V is TRBV7-9, with 11 bases matching TRBD1. Germline V lookup: CDR1 SEHNR, CDR2 FQNEAQ (reference sequence). J gave up 1 base and V 0 bases, and 4 bases lay outside the gene matches. There are 17 residues in the CDR3. CDR3 nucleotides: TGTGCCAGCAGCTTAGCTAGGACAGGGGGCCGGAACACTGAAGCTTTCTTT. Translating it yields CASSLARTGGRNTEAFF.